The present TCR beta chain was sequenced within a study of spatial heterogeneity in lung cancer. Turning to the study itself: Unique TCR and UMI combinations averaged more than ten appearances each in raw reads. Study findings and constraints: Resection saw ubiquitous expanded tumor TCRs appear in blood more than follow-up did.

This clonotype was seen ten or more times. Its antigen remains unidentified. TCRdb redid the calling of the 5' RACE reads with MiXCR, one entry per CDR3 protein. The table includes under 30,000 distinct CDR3 sequences, approximately 4.8% detected once. The CDR3 consists of 15 residues. The ends lost 5 bases at V and 9 bases at J; junction bases unmatched: 7. Germline lookup yields CDR1 MDHEN and CDR2 SYDVKM. The sample's time point: sample taken at primary tumor resection. The study sequenced unsorted whole RNA from tumor, nontumor lung or frozen PBMC. This receptor was identified in a male donor with early-stage non-small cell lung cancer. The specimen comprised PBMCs, sampled at surgery. This sequence joins TRBV28 and TRBJ1-6; 10 nucleotides align to TRBD1. The CDR3, as DNA: TGTGCCAGCAGTCCGCTGACAGGGGGCACTTCACCCCTCCACTTT. This codes for CASSPLTGGTSPLHF. Supplemented by reference TRBV28 and TRBJ1-6, the full variable domain reads DVKVTQSSRYLVKRTGEKVFLECVQDMDHENMFWYRQDPGLGLRLIYFSYDVKMKEKGDIPEGYSVSREKKERFSLILESASTNQTSMYLCASSPLTGGTSPLHFGNGTRLTVT.